This T cell receptor (beta chain) emerged from a study of PD-1 blockade in classical Hodgkin lymphoma. Study outcomes and limitations: The study found complete responders had baseline diversity similar to newly diagnosed patients.

Every patient experienced relapse after autologous stem cell transplantation, and brentuximab vedotin exposure varied. The CDR3 has 16 amino acids. In germline, CDR1 is SGDLS, CDR2 YYNGEE. Germline trimming cut 2 bases from V and 5 bases from J; bases unmatched to any gene: 12. TCRdb's table, derived via immunoSEQ multiplex PCR, lists solely in-frame clones and lacks some. The sample yields roughly 50,000 clones, approximately 81% seen once. A note on this clone: Its antigen is as yet unknown.

The J gene is TRBJ2-5, the V gene TRBV9; TRBD2 agrees at 7 bases. Here the sequenced sample was peripheral blood mononuclear cells (PBMCs), taken at baseline. The receptor's source is a human donor with classical Hodgkin lymphoma. Here the CDR3 reads CASSVGEGRAWETQYF. CDR3 in DNA: TGTGCCAGCAGCGTGGGAGAGGGGAGGGCCTGGGAGACCCAGTACTTC.